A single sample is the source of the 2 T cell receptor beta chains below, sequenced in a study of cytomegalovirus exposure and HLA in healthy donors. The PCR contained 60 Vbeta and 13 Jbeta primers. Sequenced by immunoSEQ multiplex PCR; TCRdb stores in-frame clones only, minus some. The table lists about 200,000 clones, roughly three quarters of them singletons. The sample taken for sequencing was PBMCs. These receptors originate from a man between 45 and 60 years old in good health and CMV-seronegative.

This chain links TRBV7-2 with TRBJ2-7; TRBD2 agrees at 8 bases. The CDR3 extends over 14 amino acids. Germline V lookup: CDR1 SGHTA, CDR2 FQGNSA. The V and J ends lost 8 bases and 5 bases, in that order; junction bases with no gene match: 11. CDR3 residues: CASDYRTSIHEQYF. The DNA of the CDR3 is TGTGCCAGCGATTACCGGACTAGCATCCACGAGCAGTACTTC. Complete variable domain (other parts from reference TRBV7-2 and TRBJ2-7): GAGVSQSPSNKVTEKGKDVELRCDPISGHTALYWYRQSLGQGLEFLIYFQGNSAPDKSGLPSDRFSAERTGGSVSTLTIQRTQQEDSAVYLCASDYRTSIHEQYFGPGTRLTVT.

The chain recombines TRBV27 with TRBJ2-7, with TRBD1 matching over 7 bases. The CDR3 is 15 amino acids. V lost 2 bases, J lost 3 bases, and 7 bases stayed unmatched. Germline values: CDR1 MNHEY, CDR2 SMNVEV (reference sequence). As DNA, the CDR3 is TGTGCCAGCAGTTTACCAGGGACAGACTTCTACGAGCAGTACTTC. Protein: CASSLPGTDFYEQYF.